The clone carrying this TCR beta chain was found a few times. Its antigen is as yet unknown. This CDR3 contains 12 residues. The V gene's germline CDR1 is SNHLY and CDR2 FYNNEI. With 6 bases removed from V and 6 bases from J, the gap between germline ends came to 12 bases. Expressed TCRB transcripts were sequenced because the isolated RNA had all been reverse transcribed beforehand. Using immunoSEQ multiplex PCR, the repertoire was profiled, and TCRdb retains in-frame clones only, with some absent. Here the sample spans about 350,000 clones, about 19% being singletons. This specimen belongs to a study of beta chain features in type 1 diabetes. Study outcomes and limitations: Researchers report that Type 1 diabetes patients had moderately but significantly shorter TCRB CDR3s across all four CD4+ subsets.

The sample comprised naive CD4+ T cells from blood. The TCR sequence derives from a woman aged 18-29 years in good health. This chain connects TRBV2 to TRBJ2-7, with D possibly matching TRBD1 (6 bases). CDR3 nucleotides: TGTGCCAGCAGGGGGCAGGGGTTCGAGCAGTACTTC. Encoded protein: CASRGQGFEQYF.